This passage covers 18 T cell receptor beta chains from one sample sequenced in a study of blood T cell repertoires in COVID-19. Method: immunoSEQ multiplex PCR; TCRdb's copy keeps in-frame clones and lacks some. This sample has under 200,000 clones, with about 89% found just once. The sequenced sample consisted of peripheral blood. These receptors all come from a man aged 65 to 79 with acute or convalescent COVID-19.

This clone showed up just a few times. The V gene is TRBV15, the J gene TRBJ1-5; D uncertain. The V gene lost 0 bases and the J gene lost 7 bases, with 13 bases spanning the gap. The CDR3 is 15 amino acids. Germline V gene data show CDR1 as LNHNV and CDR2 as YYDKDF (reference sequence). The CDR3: CATSRDSGEMQPQHF. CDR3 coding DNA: TGTGCCACCAGCAGAGATTCCGGAGAAATGCAGCCCCAGCATTTT.

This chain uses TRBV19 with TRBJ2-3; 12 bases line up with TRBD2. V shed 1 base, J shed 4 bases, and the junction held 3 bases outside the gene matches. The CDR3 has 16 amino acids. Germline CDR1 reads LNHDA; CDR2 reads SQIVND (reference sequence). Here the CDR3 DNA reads TGTGCCAGTAGTATAGGAGGACTAGCGGGATCAGATACGCAGTATTTT. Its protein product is CASSIGGLAGSDTQYF.

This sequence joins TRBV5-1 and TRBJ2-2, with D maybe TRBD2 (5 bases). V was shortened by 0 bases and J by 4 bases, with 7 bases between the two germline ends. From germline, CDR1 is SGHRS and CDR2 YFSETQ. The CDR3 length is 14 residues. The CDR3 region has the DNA TGCGCCAGCAGCTTGGGAGCGGTCACCGGGGAGCTGTTTTTT. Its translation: CASSLGAVTGELFF.

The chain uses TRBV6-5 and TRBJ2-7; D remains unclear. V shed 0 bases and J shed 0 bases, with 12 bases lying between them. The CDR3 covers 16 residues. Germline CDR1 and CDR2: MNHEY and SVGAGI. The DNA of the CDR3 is TGTGCCAGCAGTTACTCTGCGCTAGAGTACTCCTACGAGCAGTACTTC. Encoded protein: CASSYSALEYSYEQYF.

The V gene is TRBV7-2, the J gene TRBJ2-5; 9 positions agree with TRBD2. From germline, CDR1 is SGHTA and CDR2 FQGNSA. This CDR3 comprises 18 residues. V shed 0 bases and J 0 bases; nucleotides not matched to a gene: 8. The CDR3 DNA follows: TGTGCCAGCAGCTTAGCGCTTAGTCCTAGCGGGGACCAAGAGACCCAGTACTTC. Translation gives CASSLALSPSGDQETQYF.

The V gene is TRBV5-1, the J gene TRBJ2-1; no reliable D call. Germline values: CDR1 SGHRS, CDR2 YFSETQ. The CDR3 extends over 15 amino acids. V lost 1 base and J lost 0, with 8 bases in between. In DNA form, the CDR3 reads TGCGCCAGCAGCTTGTTCCTCAGCTCCTACAATGAGCAGTTCTTC. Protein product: CASSLFLSSYNEQFF.

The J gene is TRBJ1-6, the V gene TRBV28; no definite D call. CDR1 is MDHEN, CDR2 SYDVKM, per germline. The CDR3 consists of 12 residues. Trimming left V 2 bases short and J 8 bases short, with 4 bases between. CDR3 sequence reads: CASSLSDSPLHF. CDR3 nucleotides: TGTGCCAGCAGTTTAAGCGATTCACCCCTCCACTTT.

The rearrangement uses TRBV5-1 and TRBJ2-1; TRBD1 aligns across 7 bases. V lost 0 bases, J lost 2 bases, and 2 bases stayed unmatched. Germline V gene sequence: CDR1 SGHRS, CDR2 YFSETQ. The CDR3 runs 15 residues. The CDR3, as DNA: TGCGCCAGCAGCTTGGAACAGGGGACCTACAATGAGCAGTTCTTC. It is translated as CASSLEQGTYNEQFF. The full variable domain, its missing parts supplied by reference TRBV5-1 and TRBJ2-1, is KAGVTQTPRYLIKTRGQQVTLSCSPISGHRSVSWYQQTPGQGLQFLFEYFSETQRNKGNFPGRFSGRQFSNSRSEMNVSTLELGDSALYLCASSLEQGTYNEQFFGPGTRLTVL.

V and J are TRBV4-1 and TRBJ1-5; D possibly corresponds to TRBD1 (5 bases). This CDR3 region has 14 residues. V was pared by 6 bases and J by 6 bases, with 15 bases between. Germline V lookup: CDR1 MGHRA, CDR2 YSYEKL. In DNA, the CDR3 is TGCGCCAGCAGTCTACGACAGCAGGGTCAGCCCCAGCATTTT. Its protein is CASSLRQQGQPQHF.

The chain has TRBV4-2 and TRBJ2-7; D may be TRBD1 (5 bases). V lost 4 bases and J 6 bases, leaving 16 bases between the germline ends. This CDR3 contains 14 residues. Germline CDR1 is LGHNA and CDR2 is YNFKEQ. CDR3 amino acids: CASSRDPGIFEQYF. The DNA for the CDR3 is TGTGCCAGCAGCCGAGACCCAGGGATCTTCGAGCAGTACTTC.

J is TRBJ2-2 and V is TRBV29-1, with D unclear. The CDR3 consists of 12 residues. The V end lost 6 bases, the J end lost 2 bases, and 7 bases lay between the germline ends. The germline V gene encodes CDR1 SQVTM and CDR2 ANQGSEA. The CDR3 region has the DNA TGCAGCGTGGCCACAAACACCGGGGAGCTGTTTTTT. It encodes CSVATNTGELFF.

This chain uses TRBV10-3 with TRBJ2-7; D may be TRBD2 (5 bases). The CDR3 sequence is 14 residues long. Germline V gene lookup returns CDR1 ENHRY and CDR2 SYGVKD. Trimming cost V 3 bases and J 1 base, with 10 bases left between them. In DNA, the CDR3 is TGTGCCATCAGTGATTTTAGCGTTTCCTACGAGCAGTACTTC. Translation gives CAISDFSVSYEQYF.

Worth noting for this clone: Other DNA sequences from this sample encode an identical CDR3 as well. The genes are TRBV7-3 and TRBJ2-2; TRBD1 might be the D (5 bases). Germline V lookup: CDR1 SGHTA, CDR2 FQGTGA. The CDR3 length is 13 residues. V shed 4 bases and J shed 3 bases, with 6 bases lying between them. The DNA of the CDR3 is TGTGCCAGCAGCTCGACAGACACCGGGGAGCTGTTTTTT. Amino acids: CASSSTDTGELFF.

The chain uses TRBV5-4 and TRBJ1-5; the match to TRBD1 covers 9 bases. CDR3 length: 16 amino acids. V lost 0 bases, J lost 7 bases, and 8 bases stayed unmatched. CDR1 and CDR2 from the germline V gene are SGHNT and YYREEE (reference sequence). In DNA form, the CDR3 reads TGTGCCAGCAGCTTGGGGGATGGGACAGGGCAACAGCCCCAGCATTTT. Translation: CASSLGDGTGQQPQHF.

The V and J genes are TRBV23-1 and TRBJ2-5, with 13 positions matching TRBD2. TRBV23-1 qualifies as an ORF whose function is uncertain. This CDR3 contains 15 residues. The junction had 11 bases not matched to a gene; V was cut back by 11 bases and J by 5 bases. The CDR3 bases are TGCGCCTCCCGGAGGGGACTAGCGGGATGGGAGACCCAGTACTTC. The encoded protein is CASRRGLAGWETQYF.

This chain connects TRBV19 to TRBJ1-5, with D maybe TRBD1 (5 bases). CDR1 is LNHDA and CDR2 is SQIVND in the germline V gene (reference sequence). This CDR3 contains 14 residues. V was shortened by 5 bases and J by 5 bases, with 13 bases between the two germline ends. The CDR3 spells CASSSKGWDQPQHF. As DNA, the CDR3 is TGTGCCAGTAGTTCCAAGGGGTGGGATCAGCCCCAGCATTTT. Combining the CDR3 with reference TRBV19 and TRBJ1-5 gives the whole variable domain DGGITQSPKYLFRKEGQNVTLSCEQNLNHDAMYWYRQDPGQGLRLIYYSQIVNDFQKGDIAEGYSVSREKKESFPLTVTSAQKNPTAFYLCASSSKGWDQPQHFGDGTRLSIL.

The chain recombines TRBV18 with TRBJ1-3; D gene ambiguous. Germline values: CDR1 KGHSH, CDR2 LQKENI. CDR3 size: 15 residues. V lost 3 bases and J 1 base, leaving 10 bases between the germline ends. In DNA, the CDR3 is TGTGCCAGCTCACCGACGACTTCTTCTGGAAACACCATATATTTT. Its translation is CASSPTTSSGNTIYF.

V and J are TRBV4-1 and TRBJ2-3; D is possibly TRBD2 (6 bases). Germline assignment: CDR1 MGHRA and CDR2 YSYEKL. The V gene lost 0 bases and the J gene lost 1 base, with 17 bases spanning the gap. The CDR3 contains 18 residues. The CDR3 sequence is CASSQDVGMAGRTDTQYF. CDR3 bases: TGCGCCAGCAGCCAAGATGTGGGGATGGCGGGGCGCACAGATACGCAGTATTTT.